These 22 T cell receptor beta chains were all obtained from the same sample, sequenced in a study of control samples from healthy donors and cancer patients. Only in-frame clones appear in the TCRdb table, and some are missing; sequencing was by immunoSEQ multiplex PCR. The sample holds 150,000 or so clones, 80% to 90% seen once. The sample comprised blood. The receptors derive from a man between 25 and 39 years old in good health.

The CDR3: CAWSVRIEAVLYMNTEAFF. CDR3 in DNA: TGTGCCTGGAGTGTAAGGATTGAGGCAGTCCTGTACATGAACACTGAAGCTTTCTTT. The rearrangement uses TRBV30 and TRBJ1-1; no reliable D call. With 0 bases removed from V and 0 bases from J, the gap between germline ends came to 23 bases. The CDR3 length is 19 residues. Germline CDR1 GTSNPN, CDR2 SVGIG (reference sequence).

This clone showed up just once. This chain connects TRBV21-1 to TRBJ2-7; the D call in the table, TRBD1, was not verified against the DNA. TRBV21-1 is recorded as a pseudogene. This CDR3 has 16 residues. The CDR3 spells CASSALPQGRSYEQYF. The CDR3 bases are TGTGCCAGCAGCGCCCTCCCGCAGGGGCGTTCGTACGAGCAGTACTTC.

V is TRBV3-1 (or the pseudogene TRBV3-2) and J is TRBJ1-2, with unresolved D. V was pared by 4 bases and J by 8 bases, with 8 bases between. This CDR3 is 11 amino acids long. Germline assignment: CDR1 LGHDT and CDR2 YNNKEL (reference sequence). The CDR3 nucleotides read TGTGCCAGCAGCCTCCAAGGCGGCTACACCTTC. It codes for CASSLQGGYTF.

The chain recombines TRBV5-1 with TRBJ2-1; 7 bases are shared with TRBD1. The CDR3 is 16 amino acids. V shed 7 bases, J shed 6 bases, and the junction held 16 bases outside the gene matches. From germline, CDR1 is SGHRS and CDR2 YFSETQ. CDR3 bases: TGCGCCAGCGAGGGCCTCTACAGGGGAGACGGCAATGAGCAGTTCTTC. Protein sequence: CASEGLYRGDGNEQFF.

The chain links TRBV12-3 or TRBV12-4 to TRBJ1-2; D gene ambiguous. The V and J ends lost 2 bases and 8 bases respectively, with 12 bases between them. The CDR3 runs 13 residues. CDR3 nucleotide sequence: TGTGCCAGCAGTTTAAGCGCGGTCGGCGGCTACACCTTC. It codes for CASSLSAVGGYTF.

The CDR3 loop reads CASSQKGGSTQYF. The CDR3, as DNA: TGTGCCAGCAGTCAAAAAGGGGGTTCCACGCAGTATTTT. J is TRBJ2-3 and V is TRBV12-3 or TRBV12-4, with a weak D call TRBD1 (6 bases). The CDR3 length is 13 residues. V shed 5 bases and J shed 9 bases, with 15 bases lying between them.

V usage is TRBV9 and J usage is TRBJ2-7; D may correspond to TRBD1 or TRBD2 (5 bases each). Trimming left V 0 bases short and J 12 bases short, with 13 bases between. Looked up from germline, CDR1 is SGDLS and CDR2 is YYNGEE. This CDR3 has 12 amino acids. CDR3 amino acids: CASSVDGRERYF. Here the CDR3 DNA reads TGTGCCAGCAGCGTAGATGGCAGGGAGAGGTACTTC.

This sequence joins TRBV5-6 and TRBJ2-1; TRBD2 aligns across 8 bases. From germline, CDR1 is SGHDT and CDR2 YYEEEE. V shed 1 base and J 0 bases; nucleotides not matched to a gene: 6. CDR3 length: 17 residues. The CDR3 sequence: CASSLSSGSASYNEQFF. CDR3 DNA: TGTGCCAGCAGCTTGTCCAGCGGGAGCGCCTCCTACAATGAGCAGTTCTTC.

V and J are TRBV1 and TRBJ2-1; TRBD2 was called by the table and not checked on the DNA. TRBV1 is labeled a pseudogene. CDR3 length: 15 residues. The CDR3 sequence is CTSSRWGRAHNEQFF. The CDR3 nucleotides are TGCACCAGCAGCCGCTGGGGGAGGGCCCACAATGAGCAGTTCTTC.

In this sample, this clone turned up once. The chain couples TRBV5-1 to TRBJ2-7; no definite D call. Trimming cost V 7 bases and J 2 bases, with 10 bases left between them. CDR1 SGHRS and CDR2 YFSETQ come from the germline V gene. The CDR3 consists of 12 residues. The CDR3 DNA is TGCGCCAGCCGTGACGGACCCTACGAGCAGTACTTC. It encodes CASRDGPYEQYF.

The rearrangement joins TRBV27 to TRBJ1-3; no definite D call. The germline CDR1 and CDR2 sequences are MNHEY and SMNVEV (reference sequence). This CDR3 has 15 residues. Between the trimmed V and J ends, which lost 0 bases and 3 bases, there was a span of 9 bases. The CDR3 loop is CASSLSLGGGNTIYF. CDR3 DNA: TGTGCCAGCAGTTTATCGTTGGGAGGTGGAAACACCATATATTTT.

A single count supports this clone. V gene TRBV3-1 (or the pseudogene TRBV3-2) combines with J gene TRBJ2-7; TRBD2 matches at 9 bases. Germline loops: CDR1 LGHDT, CDR2 YNNKEL (reference sequence). There are 15 residues in the CDR3. The trim removed 1 base at V and 2 bases at J, leaving 3 bases unmatched. CDR3 in amino acids: CASSQVSSGAYEQYF. CDR3 coding DNA: TGTGCCAGCAGCCAAGTGTCTAGCGGGGCCTACGAGCAGTACTTC.

The V gene is TRBV7-2, the J gene TRBJ1-1; D is unclear. Germline values: CDR1 SGHTA, CDR2 FQGNSA. This CDR3 spans 16 amino acids. Between the trimmed V and J ends, which lost 1 base and 0 bases, there was a span of 12 bases. The CDR3 sequence: CASSLGDTAMNTEAFF. The CDR3 nucleotides read TGTGCCAGCAGCTTAGGTGACACCGCCATGAACACTGAAGCTTTCTTT.

This clone showed up just once. The chain couples TRBV27 to TRBJ2-5, with D unclear. Per the germline V gene, CDR1 is MNHEY and CDR2 is SMNVEV (reference sequence). The V and J ends lost 1 base and 1 base respectively, with 4 bases between them. The CDR3 has 13 amino acids. DNA for the CDR3: TGTGCCAGCAGTTTATTCCCCCAAGAGACCCAGTACTTC. Its translation: CASSLFPQETQYF.

This chain connects TRBV7-3 to TRBJ2-7, with 8 bases aligning to TRBD2. J gave up 5 bases and V 5 bases, and 11 bases lay outside the gene matches. The CDR3 covers 15 residues. CDR1 and CDR2 (germline): SGHTA, FQGTGA. CDR3 in DNA: TGTGCCAGCAGCACCAGCGGGAGTAAGACCGACGAGCAGTACTTC. Translation gives CASSTSGSKTDEQYF.

CDR3 sequence reads: CASTTNSWENQPQHF. The CDR3 DNA reads TGTGCCAGTACCACGAATTCTTGGGAAAATCAGCCCCAGCATTTT. The chain uses TRBV19 and TRBJ1-5; unclear D gene. Looked up from germline, CDR1 is LNHDA and CDR2 is SQIVND (reference sequence). The CDR3 has 15 residues. Between the trimmed V and J ends, which lost 7 bases and 4 bases, there was a span of 17 bases.

V usage is TRBV29-1 and J usage is TRBJ1-4; no clear D gene. CDR1 is SQVTM and CDR2 is ANQGSEA in the germline V gene. The CDR3 runs to 16 residues. The V and J ends lost 7 bases and 0 bases respectively, with 18 bases between them. The CDR3 bases are TGCAGCGCCATCACCCCAACATCCGCAACTAATGAAAAACTGTTTTTT. This gives the protein CSAITPTSATNEKLFF. Full variable domain (rest looked up from reference TRBV29-1 and TRBJ1-4): SAVISQKPSRDICQRGTSLTIQCQVDSQVTMMFWYRQQPGQSLTLIATANQGSEATYESGFVIDKFPISRPNLTFSTLTVSNMSPEDSSIYLCSAITPTSATNEKLFFGSGTQLSVL.

This chain links TRBV4-1 with TRBJ2-7; D unresolved. Germline CDR1 is MGHRA and CDR2 is YSYEKL. This CDR3 spans 14 amino acids. The germline V and J ends were trimmed by 1 base and 7 bases, with 14 bases remaining between them. The CDR3 here is CASSQVGPSGEQYF. DNA of the CDR3: TGCGCCAGCAGCCAAGTAGGACCGTCTGGAGAGCAGTACTTC.

V gene TRBV12-3 or TRBV12-4 combines with J gene TRBJ2-1; D not certain. The CDR3 runs to 12 residues. Trimming left V 5 bases short and J 7 bases short, with 9 bases between. As DNA, the CDR3 is TGTGCCAGCAGTCCCCTCGGGAATGAGCAGTTCTTC. Its translation is CASSPLGNEQFF.

The genes are TRBV28 and TRBJ1-2; D might be TRBD1 (5 bases). Germline V CDR1 and CDR2: MDHEN, SYDVKM. CDR3 length equals 14 residues. Trimming took 3 bases from V and 2 from J, leaving 10 bases between them. DNA for the CDR3: TGTGCCAGCAGTTTCTTTCAGGGCAACTATGGCTACACCTTC. This codes for CASSFFQGNYGYTF.

The rearrangement uses TRBV27 and TRBJ2-5; TRBD1 aligns across 9 bases. CDR1 and CDR2 from the germline V gene are MNHEY and SMNVEV (reference sequence). With V trimmed by 6 bases and J by 5 bases, 13 bases remained unmatched. The length of the CDR3 is 16 residues. The CDR3 nucleotides are TGTGCCAGCAGGCTGGCGACCGGGACAGGGAGGGAGACCCAGTACTTC. Its translation: CASRLATGTGRETQYF.

The chain is built from TRBV15 and TRBJ1-2; 8 bases map to TRBD1. Germline-derived CDR1 and CDR2 are LNHNV and YYDKDF (reference sequence). This CDR3 spans 17 amino acids. Trimming removed 3 bases from V and 2 bases from J; junction bases left unmatched: 11. As DNA, the CDR3 is TGTGCCACCAGCAGGGGGGGCAGGGGGCGGACGAACTATGGCTACACCTTC. This encodes CATSRGGRGRTNYGYTF.